The 26 T cell receptor beta chains given below trace back to one sample, sequenced in a study of cytomegalovirus exposure and HLA in healthy donors. Amplification used 60 Vbeta primers and 13 Jbeta primers. Method: immunoSEQ multiplex PCR; TCRdb's copy keeps in-frame clones and lacks some. Here the sample spans around 150,000 clones, approximately 80% being singletons. Sequencing used PBMCs. The receptors shown here come from a woman aged 40-49 years in good health and CMV-seropositive.

The CDR3 DNA reads as TGTGCCAGCAGTCGACTTAACACTGAAGCTTTCTTT. Residues: CASSRLNTEAFF. The V and J genes are TRBV25-1 and TRBJ1-1; D is ambiguous. V was trimmed by 5 bases and J by 2 bases, leaving 6 bases between them. The CDR3 is 12 residues long. CDR1 and CDR2 (germline): MGHDK, SYGVNS.

The V call is TRBV5-1, the J call TRBJ2-7; 7 nucleotides align to TRBD1. V shed 3 bases, J shed 5 bases, and the junction held 5 bases outside the gene matches. Germline CDR1 SGHRS, CDR2 YFSETQ. The CDR3 length is 13 residues. The CDR3 is CASSSTGIDEQYF. In DNA form, the CDR3 reads TGCGCCAGCAGCTCGACAGGGATCGACGAGCAGTACTTC. The complete variable domain, with remaining parts taken from reference TRBV5-1 and TRBJ2-7, reads KAGVTQTPRYLIKTRGQQVTLSCSPISGHRSVSWYQQTPGQGLQFLFEYFSETQRNKGNFPGRFSGRQFSNSRSEMNVSTLELGDSALYLCASSSTGIDEQYFGPGTRLTVT.

This CDR3 is CASSLARGIDNEQFF. As DNA, the CDR3 is TGTGCCAGCAGCTTGGCCAGGGGGATCGACAATGAGCAGTTCTTC. The chain joins TRBV5-4 to TRBJ2-1; 7 bases map to TRBD1. The germline V gene encodes CDR1 SGHNT and CDR2 YYREEE (reference sequence). The CDR3 is 15 residues long. J gave up 5 bases and V 0 bases, and 5 bases lay outside the gene matches.

Remarks on this clone: This sample includes further DNA sequences coding for the same CDR3. V gene TRBV7-2 combines with J gene TRBJ2-7, with unresolved D. CDR1 and CDR2 from the germline V gene are SGHTA and FQGNSA. The length of the CDR3 is 14 residues. The ends were cut back, 4 bases at V and 0 bases at J, with 10 bases in the middle. CDR3 bases: TGTGCCAGCAGCTCTGGTGGCTCCTCCTACGAGCAGTACTTC. Translated, it gives CASSSGGSSYEQYF.

The chain couples TRBV18 to TRBJ2-7, with 9 bases identical to TRBD1. The CDR3 extends over 15 amino acids. Trimming cost V 5 bases and J 3 bases; bases outside gene matches: 8. CDR1 KGHSH and CDR2 LQKENI come from the germline V gene. CDR3 sequence reads: CASSSRQGESYEQYF. DNA for the CDR3: TGTGCCAGCTCATCCCGACAGGGGGAAAGCTACGAGCAGTACTTC.

This chain links TRBV18 with TRBJ2-4, with D tentatively TRBD1 (6 bases). In germline, CDR1 is KGHSH, CDR2 LQKENI. This CDR3 region has 14 residues. V lost 4 bases and J lost 8, with 15 bases in between. CDR3 sequence (DNA): TGTGCCAGCTCACGGCAGGGGATGGTTGACATTCAGTACTTC. Translating gives CASSRQGMVDIQYF.

This clone was recorded a few times. The chain has TRBV7-9 and TRBJ1-5; maybe TRBD1 (6 bases). Germline V gene lookup returns CDR1 SEHNR and CDR2 FQNEAQ (reference sequence). V shed 2 bases and J shed 7 bases, with 15 bases lying between them. The CDR3 totals 15 residues. CDR3 in DNA: TGTGCCAGCAGCTTAAGCCTACAGGGTGCCCAGCCCCAGCATTTT. It translates to CASSLSLQGAQPQHF.

V is TRBV27 and J is TRBJ2-1; 7 bases match TRBD2. Trimming cost V 8 bases and J 6 bases; bases outside gene matches: 10. The CDR3 has 14 amino acids. Germline assignment: CDR1 MNHEY and CDR2 SMNVEV (reference sequence). In DNA, the CDR3 is TGTGCCAGCGTTCGTAGCGGGTCGACCAATGAGCAGTTCTTC. This gives the protein CASVRSGSTNEQFF.

This sequence joins TRBV28 and TRBJ1-5, with D maybe TRBD1 (6 bases). The length of the CDR3 is 16 residues. V lost 6 bases, J lost 2 bases, and 17 bases lay in between. CDR1 is MDHEN, CDR2 SYDVKM, per germline. CDR3 DNA: TGTGCCAGCAGCTCTAGGGGGGGTACCGGCAATCAGCCCCAGCATTTT. Its protein product is CASSSRGGTGNQPQHF. The full variable domain, with the rest looked up from reference TRBV28 and TRBJ1-5, is DVKVTQSSRYLVKRTGEKVFLECVQDMDHENMFWYRQDPGLGLRLIYFSYDVKMKEKGDIPEGYSVSREKKERFSLILESASTNQTSMYLCASSSRGGTGNQPQHFGDGTRLSIL.

The chain employs TRBV28 and TRBJ1-1; perhaps TRBD1 as D (5 bases). Trimming left V 5 bases short and J 4 bases short, with 14 bases between. Germline V gene sequence: CDR1 MDHEN, CDR2 SYDVKM. This CDR3 spans 14 amino acids. The chain's CDR3 is CASSIRATGTEAFF. The CDR3 DNA reads as TGTGCCAGCAGTATTAGAGCCACAGGCACTGAAGCTTTCTTT. The entire variable domain, with the rest obtained from reference TRBV28 and TRBJ1-1, is as follows: DVKVTQSSRYLVKRTGEKVFLECVQDMDHENMFWYRQDPGLGLRLIYFSYDVKMKEKGDIPEGYSVSREKKERFSLILESASTNQTSMYLCASSIRATGTEAFFGQGTRLTVV.

The rearrangement uses TRBV10-3 and TRBJ2-5; tentative D call: TRBD2 (7 bases). Germline CDR1 reads ENHRY; CDR2 reads SYGVKD. CDR3 length equals 13 residues. Deletions cut 6 bases from V and 5 bases from J, with 13 bases between. The CDR3 region is CAISRGAGETQYF. Written as DNA, the CDR3 is TGTGCCATCAGCCGGGGGGCGGGGGAGACCCAGTACTTC.

This chain links TRBV5-1 with TRBJ2-1; possible D gene TRBD2, 7 bases. The CDR3 is made up of 15 amino acids. Trimming shortened V by 4 bases and J by 7 bases, and 18 bases separated the two germline ends. Germline V CDR1 and CDR2: SGHRS, YFSETQ. CDR3 sequence (DNA): TGCGCCAGCAGCCCTTCTGGGGGGGCTGGGAATGAGCAGTTCTTC. Its translation: CASSPSGGAGNEQFF. The full variable domain, with the rest looked up from reference TRBV5-1 and TRBJ2-1, is KAGVTQTPRYLIKTRGQQVTLSCSPISGHRSVSWYQQTPGQGLQFLFEYFSETQRNKGNFPGRFSGRQFSNSRSEMNVSTLELGDSALYLCASSPSGGAGNEQFFGPGTRLTVL.

The rearrangement joins TRBV30 to TRBJ2-3; D is possibly TRBD2 (5 bases). Germline CDR1 and CDR2: GTSNPN and SVGIG (reference sequence). This CDR3 has 12 residues. The ends were cut back, 8 bases at V and 6 bases at J, with 15 bases in the middle. The CDR3 region has the DNA TGTGCCCACGGGCCGAGAGGGGATACGCAGTATTTT. This gives the protein CAHGPRGDTQYF.

This clone was seen only a few times. Written as DNA, the CDR3 is TGTGCCAGCAGACCTCAGACTACTGAAGCTTTCTTT. As protein: CASRPQTTEAFF. The chain joins TRBV13 to TRBJ1-1; D remains unclear. CDR1 PRHDT and CDR2 FYEKMQ come from the germline V gene (reference sequence). The V end was cut by 6 bases, the J end by 5 bases, with 10 bases between. The CDR3 has 12 amino acids.

J is TRBJ2-3 and V is TRBV7-9, with a possible D match to TRBD2 (6 bases). This CDR3 region has 15 residues. Trimming cost V 4 bases and J 2 bases, with 13 bases left between them. The germline gives CDR1 SEHNR, CDR2 FQNEAQ (reference sequence). The CDR3 DNA reads as TGTGCCAGCAGCTCCGGGACTTCTAACACAGATACGCAGTATTTT. Protein: CASSSGTSNTDTQYF.

The chain has TRBV15 and TRBJ1-1; 7 nucleotides agree with TRBD1. The CDR3 contains 17 residues. The germline V gene has CDR1 LNHNV and CDR2 YYDKDF (reference sequence). The V gene end was trimmed by 5 bases and the J gene end by 5 bases; junction bases not matched to a gene: 17. CDR3 protein: CATSPPTQTGSRTEAFF. The CDR3 nucleotides are TGTGCCACCAGCCCGCCAACCCAGACAGGGAGTAGGACTGAAGCTTTCTTT.

CDR3 DNA: TGTGCCAGCAGCTTCCAGGGGACAGGGGTTTCGGAGCAGTACTTC. Translation: CASSFQGTGVSEQYF. V and J are TRBV7-8 and TRBJ2-7; TRBD1 agrees at 10 bases. The germline V gene encodes CDR1 SGHVS and CDR2 FQNEAQ. CDR3 length: 15 amino acids. V shed 3 bases and J 7 bases; nucleotides not matched to a gene: 9.

In this sample, this clone turned up a few times. This chain uses TRBV15 with TRBJ1-5, with D tentatively TRBD1 (5 bases). Germline CDR1 is LNHNV and CDR2 is YYDKDF (reference sequence). The CDR3 has 16 residues. Deletions cut 1 base from V and 0 bases from J, with 10 bases between. Written as DNA, the CDR3 is TGTGCCACCAGCAGAGCTCAGGGTTATAGCAATCAGCCCCAGCATTTT. Its translation is CATSRAQGYSNQPQHF.

The chain employs TRBV5-1 and TRBJ2-5; 12 bases fit TRBD2. Germline CDR1 and CDR2: SGHRS and YFSETQ. The CDR3 length is 18 residues. Germline trimming cut 6 bases from V and 4 bases from J; bases unmatched to any gene: 16. CDR3 protein: CASTRVLAGGPGGETQYF. Here the CDR3 DNA reads TGCGCCAGCACAAGGGTGCTAGCGGGGGGGCCTGGGGGAGAGACCCAGTACTTC. Together with reference TRBV5-1 and TRBJ2-5, the CDR3 gives the full variable domain: KAGVTQTPRYLIKTRGQQVTLSCSPISGHRSVSWYQQTPGQGLQFLFEYFSETQRNKGNFPGRFSGRQFSNSRSEMNVSTLELGDSALYLCASTRVLAGGPGGETQYFGPGTRLLVL.

The chain has TRBV19 and TRBJ2-1; 12 bases are a match to TRBD2. CDR3 size: 15 residues. Trimming at V came to 4 bases and at J to 2 bases, leaving 0 bases not matched to a gene. Germline loops: CDR1 LNHDA, CDR2 SQIVND (reference sequence). DNA of the CDR3: TGTGCCAGTAGTAGGACTAGCGGGGCCTACAATGAGCAGTTCTTC. As protein: CASSRTSGAYNEQFF.

The V and J genes are TRBV30 and TRBJ1-1, with 8 bases aligning to TRBD1. Germline CDR1 GTSNPN, CDR2 SVGIG (reference sequence). The CDR3 is made up of 13 amino acids. J was trimmed by 3 bases and V by 4 bases; bases with no gene match: 4. The CDR3 DNA follows: TGTGCCTGGACAGGGGGCAGGGACACTGAAGCTTTCTTT. Its translation is CAWTGGRDTEAFF.

V gene TRBV2 combines with J gene TRBJ2-3; TRBD2 aligns across 7 bases. The CDR3 has 16 residues. The germline V gene has CDR1 SNHLY and CDR2 FYNNEI. The V and J ends lost 4 bases and 2 bases, in that order; junction bases with no gene match: 9. The CDR3 DNA follows: TGTGCCAGCAGTGGTGGTAGCGGGCCATCCACAGATACGCAGTATTTT. It is translated as CASSGGSGPSTDTQYF.

The rearrangement uses TRBV14 and TRBJ2-1; no clear D. In germline, CDR1 is SGHDN, CDR2 FVKESK. The CDR3 loop spans 15 amino acids. V was shortened by 2 bases and J by 2 bases, with 10 bases between the two germline ends. The CDR3 sequence is CASSQRALPYNEQFF. The CDR3 DNA reads TGTGCCAGCAGCCAACGTGCGCTCCCCTACAATGAGCAGTTCTTC.

V and J are TRBV9 and TRBJ1-2; 11 bases align to TRBD1. The CDR3 is 12 amino acids. Germline CDR1 is SGDLS and CDR2 is YYNGEE. V shed 7 bases and J 6 bases; nucleotides not matched to a gene: 2. The CDR3 reads CASGDRGNGYTF. The CDR3 DNA follows: TGTGCCAGCGGGGACAGGGGGAATGGCTACACCTTC.

The gene calls are TRBV7-3 and TRBJ2-1, with 8 bases identical to TRBD2. V trimming: 5 bases; J trimming: 2 bases; junction bases outside the gene matches: 5. The CDR3 covers 15 residues. CDR1 and CDR2 from the germline V gene are SGHTA and FQGTGA. CDR3 sequence: CASSTRGGAYNEQFF. The CDR3 nucleotides read TGTGCCAGCAGCACCCGGGGGGGGGCCTACAATGAGCAGTTCTTC.

This sequence joins TRBV13 and TRBJ2-5; D not certain. The assigned J gene may be wrong: the sequence end matches TRBJ2-7 better. Germline V CDR1 and CDR2: PRHDT, FYEKMQ (reference sequence). This CDR3 contains 12 residues. For the CDR3, the DNA is TGTGCCAGCAGCTTAGGGCCGAGCGAGCAGTACTTC. Protein: CASSLGPSEQYF.